This T cell receptor (beta chain) was identified in a study of blood T cell repertoires in COVID-19. On this clone: At the DNA level, this CDR3 is encoded by other sequences in the same sample as well.

How the authors handled the data: Estimated nucleated cell counts came from reference gene primer amplification. Libraries were prepared by immunoSEQ multiplex PCR; TCRdb keeps only in-frame clonotypes and omits some of them. That table gives V, J and clone size, and the DNA gave D and trimming. The data contain 90,000 to 120,000 clones, about four fifths of them singletons. The CDR3 runs 17 residues. The V segment lost 2 bases and the J segment 1 base; nucleotides outside the gene matches: 2. Germline-derived CDR1 and CDR2 are KGHSH and LQKENI. This chain uses TRBV18 with TRBJ2-3, with 14 bases matching TRBD2. This clonotype originated in a woman in her 70s with acute or convalescent COVID-19. Input material: peripheral blood. The CDR3 DNA is TGTGCCAGCTCACCAGGGACTAGCGGGAGTGGCACAGATACGCAGTATTTT. This codes for CASSPGTSGSGTDTQYF.